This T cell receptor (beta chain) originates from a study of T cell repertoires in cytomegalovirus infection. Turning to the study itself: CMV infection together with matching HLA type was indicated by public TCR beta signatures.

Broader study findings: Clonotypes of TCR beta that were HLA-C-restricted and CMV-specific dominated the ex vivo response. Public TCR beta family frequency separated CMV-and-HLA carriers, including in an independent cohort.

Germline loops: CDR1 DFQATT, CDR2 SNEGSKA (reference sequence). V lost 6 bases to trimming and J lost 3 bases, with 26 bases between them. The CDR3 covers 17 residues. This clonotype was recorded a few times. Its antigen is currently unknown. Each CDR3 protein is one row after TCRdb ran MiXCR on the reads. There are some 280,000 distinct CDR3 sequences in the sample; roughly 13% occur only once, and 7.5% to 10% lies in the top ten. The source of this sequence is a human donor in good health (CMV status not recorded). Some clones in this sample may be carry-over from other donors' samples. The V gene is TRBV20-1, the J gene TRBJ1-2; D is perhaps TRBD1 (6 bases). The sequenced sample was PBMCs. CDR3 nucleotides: TGCAGTGCGCCCCGGAGGGGGGGTTTGTGGGAGGACTATGGCTACACCTTC. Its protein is CSAPRRGGLWEDYGYTF.